This T cell receptor (beta chain) was observed in a study of shared clonotypes between healthy human individuals. The protocol was immunoSEQ multiplex PCR, while the TCRdb copy is restricted to in-frame clones and leaves out a portion. Here the sample spans a few million clones, roughly 92% being singletons. Comment on this clone: Its target is unknown. A read error may produce the germline difference seen at one junction end.

Study-level results: Several donors had 4% to 6.5% of their naive CD4 clonotypes in common. What naive subsets generally showed was a larger estimated richness than memory subsets showed.

Material: naive CD4+ T cells sorted from blood. Subset defined: CD45RA+ positively selected. The TCR was taken from a man younger than 35 in good health.

CDR3 bases: TGTGCCAGCAGCGAATCAGGGGGACCCCAATTC. Protein: CASSESGGPQF. V usage is TRBV2 and J usage is TRBJ2-7; 7 nucleotides line up with TRBD1. The length of the CDR3 is 11 residues. Germline V gene lookup returns CDR1 SNHLY and CDR2 FYNNEI.